These 3 T cell receptor beta chains originate from one sample sequenced in a study of OX40 agonist ivuxolimab in advanced cancers. Generated by immunoSEQ multiplex PCR, the TCRdb table keeps only in-frame clones and is missing some. The data hold roughly 64,000 clones, with roughly nine tenths observed a single time. Sequenced here: CD4+ or CD8+ T cells sorted from blood, sampled in a trial of the OX40 agonist ivuxolimab. Source of these receptors: an adult with an advanced solid tumor such as melanoma, head and neck, liver or kidney cancer.

This rearrangement joins TRBV18 to TRBJ1-4; D remains ambiguous. Germline CDR1 KGHSH, CDR2 LQKENI. The length of the CDR3 is 13 residues. V was clipped by 5 bases and J by 4 bases, with 8 bases between them. The CDR3 spells CASSMDLNEKLFF. The DNA of the CDR3 is TGTGCCAGCTCAATGGACCTTAATGAAAAACTGTTTTTT.

The genes are TRBV10-3 and TRBJ1-1, with TRBD1 as a possible D gene (5 bases). The CDR3 has 15 residues. V lost 7 bases and J 1 base, leaving 16 bases between the germline ends. Germline V gene lookup returns CDR1 ENHRY and CDR2 SYGVKD. In DNA, the CDR3 is TGTGCCATCACCAAGGGGCTCCTAGGGAACACTGAAGCTTTCTTT. Its translation: CAITKGLLGNTEAFF.

The chain joins TRBV11-2 to TRBJ1-2; 9 bases align to TRBD1. The germline CDR1 and CDR2 sequences are SGHAT and FQNNGV. V lost 7 bases, J lost 8 bases, and 8 bases stayed unmatched. The CDR3 contains 13 residues. The chain's CDR3 is CASTPDRGRGYTF. CDR3 bases: TGTGCCAGCACCCCAGACAGGGGGAGAGGCTACACCTTC.